The 5 T cell receptor beta chains presented below share a single source sample, sequenced in a study of T cells in localized non-small cell lung cancer. Some clones are missing from TCRdb's copy, which holds only in-frame ones; the method was immunoSEQ multiplex PCR. The sample has over 5,500 clones, 23% seen once. This material consisted of lung tumor tissue, taken before any cancer treatment. These TCRs come from a man aged 40 to 75 with stage III squamous cell lung carcinoma.

This clone was recorded a few times. The chain joins TRBV6-8 to TRBJ1-1; D ambiguous. The germline V and J ends were trimmed by 6 bases and 2 bases, with 10 bases remaining between them. The CDR3 loop spans 13 amino acids. CDR1 and CDR2 from the germline V gene are MNHGY and SAAAGT. This chain's CDR3 is CASRNFLNTEAFF. The CDR3 DNA reads TGTGCCAGCAGAAACTTCTTAAACACTGAAGCTTTCTTT.

The CDR3 loop reads CATSRDLKGGELFF. CDR3 bases: TGTGCCACCAGCAGAGATCTGAAGGGCGGGGAGCTGTTTTTT. This rearrangement joins TRBV15 to TRBJ2-2; no clear D gene. The CDR3 extends over 14 amino acids. V dropped 0 bases and J dropped 7 bases, with 9 bases sitting between them. The V gene's germline CDR1 is LNHNV and CDR2 YYDKDF (reference sequence).

The chain joins TRBV11-3 to TRBJ2-1; 12 nucleotides align to TRBD2. The CDR3 spans 16 residues. J gave up 0 bases and V 8 bases, and 5 bases lay outside the gene matches. CDR1 is SGHNT and CDR2 is YENEEA in the germline V gene. For the CDR3, the DNA is TGTGCCAGCGGTGGACTAGCGGGGATCTCCTACAATGAGCAGTTCTTC. This gives the protein CASGGLAGISYNEQFF.

This clone was seen a few times. The chain has TRBV28 and TRBJ2-1; TRBD2 matches at 9 bases. The length of the CDR3 is 16 residues. The V segment lost 6 bases and the J segment 3 bases; nucleotides outside the gene matches: 9. Per the germline V gene, CDR1 is MDHEN and CDR2 is SYDVKM. The DNA of the CDR3 is TGTGCCAGCAGAGGGTTCAGCGGGGGGAACTACAATGAGCAGTTCTTC. It yields the protein CASRGFSGGNYNEQFF.

This clone was counted between two and nine times. This chain uses TRBV28 with TRBJ2-5; TRBD1 is a possible D gene (5 bases). The V end lost 6 bases, the J end lost 5 bases, and 16 bases lay between the germline ends. The CDR3 has 14 amino acids. CDR1 MDHEN and CDR2 SYDVKM come from the germline V gene. The CDR3 coding sequence is TGTGCCAGCAGCCCTAGGGGTGTAGGGGAGACCCAGTACTTC. It translates to CASSPRGVGETQYF.